Below are 23 T cell receptor beta chains sequenced from a single sample in a study of T cell repertoires in aging, cancer and after chemotherapy. Amplification of TCR beta used genomic DNA extracted from peripheral blood. Rearranged V-D-J TRB sequences were amplified with a mixed TRB-A/B primer pool. TCRdb passed the multiplex PCR reads through MiXCR, listing each CDR3 protein once. The table records about 9,200 distinct CDR3 sequences, 34% of them present only once. Source material: blood. The receptors were gathered from a human donor in good health.

This clonotype turned up a few times. This sequence joins TRBV7-2 and TRBJ2-5, with unresolved D. Germline V gene data show CDR1 as SGHTA and CDR2 as FQGNSA. V shed 3 bases and J shed 5 bases, with 4 bases lying between them. This CDR3 spans 11 amino acids. In DNA, the CDR3 is TGTGCCAGCAGCTTTTTTGAGACCCAGTACTTC. It encodes CASSFFETQYF.

The rearrangement uses TRBV7-2 and TRBJ2-7, with a weak D call TRBD2 (6 bases). Trimming removed 5 bases at V and 5 bases at J, with 19 bases between. The CDR3 totals 15 residues. In germline, CDR1 is SGHTA, CDR2 FQGNSA. As DNA, the CDR3 is TGTGCCAGCAGCCAATTTGCGGGGTGGGCGGACGAGCAGTACGTC. Translated, it gives CASSQFAGWADEQYV.

This sequence joins TRBV6-6 and TRBJ2-5, with D unresolved. V lost 2 bases, J lost 9 bases, and 10 bases lay in between. The CDR3 is 12 residues long. Germline CDR1 reads MNHNY; CDR2 reads SVGAGI (reference sequence). The CDR3 protein is CASSYPHAAQYF. CDR3 DNA: TGTGCCAGCAGTTACCCACACGCTGCCCAGTACTTC.

CDR3 protein: CSMRGNYNEQFF. CDR3 bases: TGCAGCATGCGGGGGAACTACAATGAGCAGTTCTTC. The chain links TRBV20-1 to TRBJ2-1; 7 bases align to TRBD2. Germline V lookup: CDR1 DFQATT, CDR2 SNEGSKA (reference sequence). The CDR3 length is 12 residues.

The chain links TRBV19 to TRBJ2-6; 7 bases line up with TRBD1. The V gene's germline CDR1 is LNHDA and CDR2 SQIVND (reference sequence). Unmatched junction bases numbered 7, after V lost 9 bases and J lost 5 bases. This CDR3 is built from 14 residues. CDR3 region: CASRRQGRANVLTF. CDR3 in DNA: TGTGCCAGCAGAAGACAGGGTAGGGCCAACGTCCTGACTTTC.

By proportion, this clonotype is medium-sized. This chain links TRBV27 with TRBJ1-6; D uncertain. Trimming pared 6 bases from V and 10 bases from J, leaving 19 bases between. This CDR3 region has 15 residues. Germline loops: CDR1 MNHEY, CDR2 SMNVEV (reference sequence). This CDR3 reads CASSIGSGFRSPLHF. The CDR3 DNA follows: TGTGCCAGCAGCATAGGGTCGGGGTTCCGATCACCCCTCCACTTT.

This clonotype appeared a few times. This sequence joins TRBV12-3 or TRBV12-4 and TRBJ1-2; 12 bases line up with TRBD1. Trimming removed 7 bases from V and 8 bases from J; junction bases left unmatched: 5. The CDR3 extends over 13 amino acids. The CDR3 nucleotides read TGTGCCAGCAAGGGGACAGGGGGCGTAGGCTACACCTTC. This translates into CASKGTGGVGYTF.

With respect to this clonotype: One junction end does not reproduce the germline sequence, and a read error may be involved. DNA of the CDR3: TGTGCCAGCAGTCCCGGGACAACTCGGGGCAATGAGCAGCTCTTC. Translated: CASSPGTTRGNEQLF. J is TRBJ2-1 and V is TRBV27, with D possibly being TRBD1 (6 bases). Germline V gene lookup returns CDR1 MNHEY and CDR2 SMNVEV (reference sequence). The CDR3 has 15 amino acids.

The CDR3 region is CASSHDRSPYEQYF. The DNA for the CDR3 is TGTGCCAGCAGCCATGACAGGAGTCCCTACGAGCAGTACTTC. The chain joins TRBV12-3 or TRBV12-4 to TRBJ2-7, with D perhaps matching TRBD1 (6 bases). Trimming removed 6 bases from V and 2 bases from J, with 14 bases in between. The CDR3 covers 14 residues.

The chain uses TRBV20-1 and TRBJ2-1; 9 bases fit TRBD2. The V gene's germline CDR1 is DFQATT and CDR2 SNEGSKA (reference sequence). This CDR3 comprises 14 residues. The ends lost 0 bases at V and 10 bases at J; junction bases unmatched: 7. The CDR3 sequence is CSAREPAGGREQFF. The CDR3 DNA sequence: TGCAGTGCTAGAGAGCCAGCGGGGGGTCGAGAGCAGTTCTTC.

In regard to this clonotype: This could be a read error, since a much larger clone is one nucleotide away. Without the conserved terminal phenylalanine or tryptophan, this CDR3 likely stems from a read error. The chain links TRBV6-5 to TRBJ2-7, with 8 bases aligning to TRBD1. The CDR3 sequence is 14 residues long. Germline CDR1 reads MNHEY; CDR2 reads SVGAGI. With 6 bases clipped from V and 3 bases from J, the junction kept 7 bases outside the gene matches. DNA for the CDR3: TGTGCCAGCAGAGCAGGGGGCATGGGCTACGAGCAGTACTTA. This gives the protein CASRAGGMGYEQYL.

This clonotype was counted between two and nine times. The chain uses TRBV6-5 and TRBJ1-1; tentative D call: TRBD1 (5 bases). Germline V gene sequence: CDR1 MNHEY, CDR2 SVGAGI. V was trimmed by 5 bases and J by 2 bases, leaving 9 bases between them. CDR3 length: 13 residues. CDR3 bases: TGTGCCAGCAGTGTGGGGGTAAACACTGAAGCTTTCTTT. This gives the protein CASSVGVNTEAFF.

In its sample, this clonotype is medium-sized. The chain links TRBV30 to TRBJ2-7, with D uncertain. Germline V lookup: CDR1 GTSNPN, CDR2 SVGIG (reference sequence). CDR3 length equals 12 residues. The V end lost 1 base, the J end lost 1 base, and 5 bases lay between the germline ends. This CDR3 reads CAWSEVSYEQYF. The CDR3 DNA sequence: TGTGCCTGGAGTGAGGTGTCCTACGAGCAGTACTTC.

There are a few counts of this clonotype. The genes are TRBV7-2 and TRBJ2-3; 9 bases map to TRBD2. The trim removed 3 bases at V and 1 base at J, leaving 11 bases unmatched. This CDR3 comprises 18 residues. Germline CDR1 and CDR2: SGHTA and FQGNSA. CDR3 bases: TGTGCCAGCAGCTTGCGGGTAGCGGGGGTGTCGGGCACAGATACGCAGTATTTT. The encoded protein is CASSLRVAGVSGTDTQYF.

CDR3 residues: CASTASLNTGELFF. In DNA form, the CDR3 reads TGTGCCAGCACCGCTAGCCTGAACACCGGGGAGCTGTTTTTT. V and J are TRBV28 and TRBJ2-2, with a tentative D call TRBD2 (5 bases). The CDR3 extends over 14 amino acids. Germline V lookup: CDR1 MDHEN, CDR2 SYDVKM. V was shortened by 7 bases and J by 1 base, with 10 bases between the two germline ends.

This clonotype counts as medium-sized. This sequence joins TRBV29-1 and TRBJ1-1; D might be TRBD1 (5 bases). CDR3 size: 14 residues. The ends were cut back, 4 bases at V and 10 bases at J, with 22 bases in the middle. Per germline, CDR1 SQVTM and CDR2 ANQGSEA. The CDR3 region has the DNA TGCAGCGTTGTCCCCTTTTCCGGGACCGGCGCAGCTTTCTTT. This gives the protein CSVVPFSGTGAAFF.

A few counts support this clonotype. The CDR3 region is CASSRVTASNSPLHF. For the CDR3, the DNA is TGTGCCAGCTCACGAGTGACAGCCTCTAATTCACCCCTCCACTTT. The chain employs TRBV18 and TRBJ1-6; D might be TRBD1 (5 bases). The CDR3 runs 15 residues. CDR1 and CDR2 from the germline V gene are KGHSH and LQKENI. The V end lost 4 bases, the J end lost 6 bases, and 13 bases lay between the germline ends.

This clonotype was counted only a few times. This chain uses TRBV7-2 with TRBJ1-6, with 8 bases lining up with TRBD1. The length of the CDR3 is 15 residues. Trimming removed 8 bases from V and 6 bases from J; junction bases left unmatched: 9. In germline, CDR1 is SGHTA, CDR2 FQGNSA. The CDR3 sequence is CASGNAGGPNSPLHF. CDR3 DNA: TGTGCCAGCGGCAACGCAGGGGGCCCTAATTCACCCCTCCACTTT. The whole variable domain, filled in from reference TRBV7-2 and TRBJ1-6, reads GAGVSQSPSNKVTEKGKDVELRCDPISGHTALYWYRQSLGQGLEFLIYFQGNSAPDKSGLPSDRFSAERTGGSVSTLTIQRTQQEDSAVYLCASGNAGGPNSPLHFGNGTRLTVT.

J is TRBJ2-7 and V is TRBV18; maybe TRBD2 (6 bases). The CDR3 length is 13 residues. The V end lost 3 bases, the J end lost 7 bases, and 13 bases lay between the germline ends. Germline CDR1 KGHSH, CDR2 LQKENI. The CDR3 is CASSPSVAGEQYV. The DNA of the CDR3 is TGTGCCAGCTCACCCTCCGTCGCGGGGGAGCAGTACGTC.

This sequence joins TRBV10-3 and TRBJ2-1; 10 nucleotides line up with TRBD2. CDR3 length: 14 amino acids. V gave up 6 bases and J gave up 7 bases; unmatched junction bases: 6. Germline V gene data show CDR1 as ENHRY and CDR2 as SYGVKD. The CDR3 reads CAIRSTSGWNEQFF. Here the CDR3 DNA reads TGTGCCATCAGATCGACTAGCGGGTGGAATGAGCAGTTCTTC.

Relative to its sample, this clonotype is medium-sized. J is TRBJ2-7 and V is TRBV6-4; no reliable D call. Germline values: CDR1 MRHNA, CDR2 SNTAGT. Trimming stripped 2 bases from V and 2 bases from J, with 10 bases between. The CDR3 covers 14 residues. The CDR3 loop is CASSDPLFPYEQYV. The CDR3 coding sequence is TGTGCCAGCAGTGACCCCCTATTCCCCTACGAGCAGTACGTC.

This clonotype occurred a few times. V usage is TRBV7-9 and J usage is TRBJ1-1, with no clear D. The CDR3 totals 15 residues. The germline V gene has CDR1 SEHNR and CDR2 FQNEAQ (reference sequence). The V end lost 7 bases, the J end lost 0 bases, and 15 bases lay between the germline ends. CDR3 in amino acids: CASTQGRRLNTEAFF. The CDR3 coding sequence is TGTGCCAGCACCCAAGGCAGGCGGTTGAACACTGAAGCTTTCTTT.

The rearrangement links TRBV7-6 to TRBJ2-5, with D possibly matching TRBD1 (5 bases). Between the trimmed V and J ends, which lost 0 bases and 4 bases, there was a span of 9 bases. Germline V gives CDR1 SGHVS, CDR2 FNYEAQ. The CDR3 runs to 14 residues. The CDR3 loop is CASSLAPGPETQYF. CDR3 DNA: TGTGCCAGCAGCTTAGCCCCAGGGCCAGAGACCCAGTACTTC.